This T cell receptor (beta chain) is drawn from a study of blood T cell repertoires in COVID-19. Study summary: Collection of acute and convalescent COVID-19 samples took place in the United States, Italy and Spain.

Assay used: immunoSEQ multiplex PCR; TCRdb lists only in-frame clones, some missing. The sample lists about 150,000 clones, roughly 83% occurring once. Those enrolled in Seattle joined during active infection and were followed longitudinally afterward. Sequencing was done on a sample of peripheral blood. This sequence originates from a woman aged 60-75 years with COVID-19, enrolled during active disease.

The CDR3 region has the DNA TGTGCCAGCTCCCCCCGGACGGGAGGGCTTTTGAACGAGCAGTACTTC. Protein: CASSPRTGGLLNEQYF. J is TRBJ2-7 and V is TRBV18; 8 bases are a match to TRBD2. Germline V CDR1 and CDR2: KGHSH, LQKENI. J was trimmed by 5 bases and V by 6 bases; bases with no gene match: 15. The CDR3 contains 16 residues.